The rows below give T cell receptor beta chains drawn from one sample of a study of blood T cell repertoires in COVID-19. Libraries were prepared by immunoSEQ multiplex PCR; TCRdb keeps only in-frame clonotypes and omits some of them. Of about 75,000 clones listed, approximately 79% are singletons. Sequenced: peripheral blood. The receptors derive from a human donor with acute or convalescent COVID-19. The donor label of this sample is uncertain. The CDR3 runs from the conserved cysteine through the conserved F or W. D genes are given only for firm matches. Rows give clone size only sometimes, using once, few, many, or a class for an expanded clone.

cdr3_nt cdr3_aa clone_size j_call d_call v_call
TGTGCCAGCAGATCAGGGGTAGATGAGCAGTTCTTC CASRSGVDEQFF NA TRBJ2-1 NA TRBV2
TGTGCCAGCAGTGATTCAGGGGTTACCAATCAGCCCCAGCATTTT CASSDSGVTNQPQHF NA TRBJ1-5 NA TRBV2
TGTGCCAGCAGCCAGCTAGGGAACACTGAAGCTTTCTTT CASSQLGNTEAFF once TRBJ1-1 NA TRBV3-1/TRBV3-2
TGTGCCAGCAGTCAAAATGTTAATTCACCCCTCCACTTT CASSQNVNSPLHF NA TRBJ1-6 NA TRBV7-3
TGTGCCAGTAGTATCCGGGACAGACACACTGAAGCTTTCTTT CASSIRDRHTEAFF NA TRBJ1-1 TRBD1 TRBV19
TGCGCCAGCAGCCAAGATAAAAGTCAGGAGACCCAGTACTTC CASSQDKSQETQYF NA TRBJ2-5 NA TRBV4-1
TGTGCCAGCAGCTTCGGGGGGGGACTAGTCTACAATGAGCAGTTCTTC CASSFGGGLVYNEQFF NA TRBJ2-1 TRBD2 TRBV7-8
TGTGCCAGCAGCCTTAGTCGAGAGCAGTTCTTC CASSLSREQFF NA TRBJ2-1 NA TRBV3-1/TRBV3-2
TGTGCCAGCCTCATTAGCGGGGGGTACAATGAGCAGTTCTTC CASLISGGYNEQFF few TRBJ2-1 TRBD2 TRBV28
TGCGCCAGCAGCTTGGATCCTGCGCGGGGGGTCAGGGCCCAGTACTTC CASSLDPARGVRAQYF NA TRBJ2-5 TRBD2 TRBV5-1
TGTGCCAGCAGCCTTGGGGGCGGGAGGGCCTATAGCACAGATACGCAGTATTTT CASSLGGGRAYSTDTQYF NA TRBJ2-3 TRBD2 TRBV7-6
TGTGCCAGCAGCGGGCGGGGGCCGGGCCGAACTGAAGCTTTCTTT CASSGRGPGRTEAFF NA TRBJ1-1 NA TRBV3-1/TRBV3-2
TGTGCCAGCAGCGGTCCGGGTGGGCTCGGGAATACGCAGTATTTT CASSGPGGLGNTQYF NA TRBJ2-3 NA TRBV5-4
TGTGCCAGCAACGTCGGTAGCGTGAAATACGAGCAGTACTTC CASNVGSVKYEQYF NA TRBJ2-7 NA TRBV11-3
TGTGCCACCAGTGAAGGACAGGGGGCAACCTACGAGCAGTACTTC CATSEGQGATYEQYF NA TRBJ2-7 TRBD1 TRBV24-1
TGTGCCAGTAGTCGGACCGGGACAGGGTTATTGGCAGATACGCAGTATTTT CASSRTGTGLLADTQYF NA TRBJ2-3 TRBD1 TRBV19
TGTGCCAGCAGTTTACCCCATGGAGCCGGGGAGCTGTTTTTT CASSLPHGAGELFF NA TRBJ2-2 NA TRBV28
TGTGCCAGCATCGGGACACTCTCTAACTATGGCTACACCTTC CASIGTLSNYGYTF once TRBJ1-2 NA TRBV6-5
TGTGCCACCAGCAGAGGGCTCGGAGCGGGAGATGCAGGGAATGAGCAGTTCTTC CATSRGLGAGDAGNEQFF NA TRBJ2-1 TRBD2 TRBV15
TGTGCCAGCAGTCGACCCGGGAGAACGGGCGGCTACACCTTC CASSRPGRTGGYTF NA TRBJ1-2 NA TRBV28
TGTGCCAGCAGCGGGACAGGGAACAATCAGCCCCAGCATTTT CASSGTGNNQPQHF NA TRBJ1-5 TRBD1 TRBV7-2
TGTGCCAGTAGTACCCGGACTAGCGGAAGGCCAGATACGCAGTATTTT CASSTRTSGRPDTQYF NA TRBJ2-3 TRBD2 TRBV19
TGTGCCAGCGTCGGGGAGGGCAGGTATAATTCACCCCTCCACTTT CASVGEGRYNSPLHF NA TRBJ1-6 NA TRBV6-5
TGTGCCAGCAGCCAAGGAGGAGACAAGGGGGAAAAACTGTTTTTT CASSQGGDKGEKLFF NA TRBJ1-4 NA TRBV14
TGTGCCAGCAGCTTAGGCCGGACAGGGCAAGAGACCCAGTACTTC CASSLGRTGQETQYF few TRBJ2-5 TRBD1 TRBV7-8
TGTGCCAGCAGGCGGACAGTCACCTACGAGCAGTACTTC CASRRTVTYEQYF few TRBJ2-7 NA TRBV28
TGTGCCTGTCCCCGACGGGGGGGCTATGGCTACACCTTC CACPRRGGYGYTF NA TRBJ1-2 NA TRBV30
TGTGCCAGCAGCGTTCAGGGTGGCTATGGCTACACCTTC CASSVQGGYGYTF NA TRBJ1-2 NA TRBV9
TGTGCCAGCAGCCACCGGGGGAACACCGGGGAGCTGTTTTTT CASSHRGNTGELFF NA TRBJ2-2 NA TRBV3-1/TRBV3-2
TGTGCCAGCTCACCCCTCGGACAGGGAACCAATCAGCCCCAGCATTTT CASSPLGQGTNQPQHF few TRBJ1-5 TRBD1 TRBV18
TGTGCCAGCAGCGTAAGGGGTCTCGGCCTGAACACTGAAGCTTTCTTT CASSVRGLGLNTEAFF NA TRBJ1-1 NA TRBV9
TGCGCCAGCAGCTTGTCGAGGACAGGAAATGAAAAACTGTTTTTT CASSLSRTGNEKLFF NA TRBJ1-4 TRBD1 TRBV5-1
TGCGCCAGCAGCTTGGCCTCCACCGTCACTTACGAGCAGTACTTC CASSLASTVTYEQYF NA TRBJ2-7 NA TRBV5-1
TGCGCCAGCACCCTAGGGACAGTCGGCGGTGGCACTGAAGCTTTCTTT CASTLGTVGGGTEAFF few TRBJ1-1 TRBD1 TRBV5-1
TGTGCCAGCAGCGGGAGGGGCGGGGAGCTGTTTTTT CASSGRGGELFF NA TRBJ2-2 NA TRBV21-1
TGTGCCACCAGCAGTCAGGGAACCGGGCTTCGACTGTTTTTT CATSSQGTGLRLFF NA TRBJ2-2 NA TRBV15
TGTGCCAGCAGCCACCGCAGGGGGCGGAAAGATACGCAGTATTTT CASSHRRGRKDTQYF few TRBJ2-3 TRBD1 TRBV3-1/TRBV3-2
TGTGCCAGCAGCCCGGCGGGCTGGAGCAATCAGCCCCAGCATTTT CASSPAGWSNQPQHF NA TRBJ1-5 NA TRBV3-1/TRBV3-2
TGTGCCAGCCGGACAGGGCCAGAGAATTCACCCCTCCACTTT CASRTGPENSPLHF NA TRBJ1-6 TRBD1 TRBV6-5
TGTGCCAGTAGTATTACAGGGAATTCACCCCTCCACTTT CASSITGNSPLHF NA TRBJ1-6 NA TRBV19
TGTGCCAGCAGCGTGGGACAGGGGTGGGCAGATACGCAGTATTTT CASSVGQGWADTQYF NA TRBJ2-3 TRBD1 TRBV11-3
TGTGCCAGCAGCAACCGGGACAGGGCGAGCTCTGGAAACACCATATATTTT CASSNRDRASSGNTIYF NA TRBJ1-3 TRBD1 TRBV7-8
TGCAGTGCTAGTGTTCCCCCTTACGAGCAGTACTTC CSASVPPYEQYF NA TRBJ2-7 NA TRBV20-1
TGTGCCAGCAGCTCCCGGGGGGTTCTGGTCAAAAACATTCAGTACTTC CASSSRGVLVKNIQYF NA TRBJ2-4 TRBD2 TRBV6-2/TRBV6-3
TGTGCCAGCTCACCATATGTGACAGGGGGCACAGATACGCAGTATTTT CASSPYVTGGTDTQYF NA TRBJ2-3 TRBD1 TRBV18